These 24 T cell receptor beta chains share one sample of origin, sequenced in a study of vaccination effects on CD4 cells after COVID-19. TCRdb's table, derived via immunoSEQ multiplex PCR, lists solely in-frame clones and lacks some. The table records tens of thousands of clones, 80% of them present only once. Their specific antigens are unknown. Ahead of sequencing, the ViraFEST assay grew antigen-specific CD4+ T cells using viral peptide pools. CD4+ T cell isolation took place after 10 days of culture. Among the vaccine recipients, none had a prior SARS-CoV-2 infection, and nucleocapsid antibodies were negative. The starting material was CD4+ T cells from PBMCs cultured with SARS-CoV-2 spike peptides, obtained before COVID-19 vaccination. These receptors came from a human donor who received a COVID-19 vaccine.

J is TRBJ1-5 and V is TRBV5-6, with D tentatively TRBD1 (5 bases). The V end lost 2 bases, the J end lost 4 bases, and 10 bases lay between the germline ends. The V gene's germline CDR1 is SGHDT and CDR2 YYEEEE. The CDR3 sequence is 14 residues long. The CDR3 region is CASSFRGGNQPQHF. CDR3 sequence (DNA): TGTGCCAGCAGCTTCCGGGGGGGTAATCAGCCCCAGCATTTT.

This clone was detected only a few times. The chain links TRBV6-1 to TRBJ2-3; 7 positions match TRBD2. Per the germline V gene, CDR1 is MNHNS and CDR2 is SASEGT. The ends lost 3 bases at V and 14 bases at J; junction bases unmatched: 11. This CDR3 is 13 amino acids long. The CDR3 reads CASSDGEGLGLYF. The DNA of the CDR3 is TGTGCCAGCAGTGACGGGGAAGGACTAGGCCTGTATTTT.

The chain links TRBV19 to TRBJ1-1, with 7 bases matching TRBD1. Germline V gene sequence: CDR1 LNHDA, CDR2 SQIVND (reference sequence). This CDR3 contains 15 residues. V was pared by 4 bases and J by 5 bases, with 10 bases of the junction left unmatched. The CDR3: CASSTRQGTMTEAFF. The CDR3 DNA follows: TGTGCCAGTAGTACCCGACAGGGCACAATGACTGAAGCTTTCTTT. Drawing the rest from reference TRBV19 and TRBJ1-1, the complete variable domain is DGGITQSPKYLFRKEGQNVTLSCEQNLNHDAMYWYRQDPGQGLRLIYYSQIVNDFQKGDIAEGYSVSREKKESFPLTVTSAQKNPTAFYLCASSTRQGTMTEAFFGQGTRLTVV.

The chain carries TRBV29-1 and TRBJ1-1, with TRBD1 matching over 7 bases. This CDR3 is 12 amino acids long. V gave up 6 bases and J gave up 6 bases; unmatched junction bases: 7. Germline CDR1 is SQVTM and CDR2 is ANQGSEA. CDR3 sequence reads: CSVNRGLAEAFF. CDR3 DNA: TGCAGCGTCAACAGGGGCTTGGCTGAAGCTTTCTTT.

Only one count was recorded for this clone. This rearrangement joins TRBV18 to TRBJ2-1; 9 bases line up with TRBD2. CDR3 length: 17 amino acids. The V segment lost 2 bases and the J segment 6 bases; nucleotides outside the gene matches: 11. Germline V lookup: CDR1 KGHSH, CDR2 LQKENI. The CDR3 coding sequence is TGTGCCAGCTCACCAGATATTCCCGGGACTAGCTCCAATGAGCAGTTCTTC. The encoded protein is CASSPDIPGTSSNEQFF.

The chain uses TRBV20-1 and TRBJ2-2, with 8 bases matching TRBD2. The CDR3 is 14 amino acids. V shed 6 bases and J 5 bases; nucleotides not matched to a gene: 8. Germline V lookup: CDR1 DFQATT, CDR2 SNEGSKA (reference sequence). CDR3 in amino acids: CSASSGEGTGELFF. DNA of the CDR3: TGCAGTGCGAGTAGCGGGGAAGGTACCGGGGAGCTGTTTTTT.

The V call is TRBV7-3, the J call TRBJ1-1; the D is unclear. The germline V and J ends were trimmed by 5 bases and 5 bases, with 12 bases remaining between them. The CDR3 runs 13 residues. Germline CDR1 and CDR2: SGHTA and FQGTGA. The CDR3: CASSVSGVTEAFF. DNA of the CDR3: TGTGCCAGCAGCGTCTCCGGGGTGACTGAAGCTTTCTTT.

The chain employs TRBV24-1 and TRBJ1-4; 9 nucleotides line up with TRBD1. Germline V CDR1 and CDR2: KGHDR, SFDVKD. This CDR3 contains 15 residues. Losses at the gene ends were 3 bases for V and 8 bases for J; bases not matched to a gene: 6. DNA of the CDR3: TGTGCCACCAGTGATGGGACAGGGACCGGCGAAAAACTGTTTTTT. This codes for CATSDGTGTGEKLFF.

The chain links TRBV27 to TRBJ1-5, with D uncertain. The ends were cut back, 0 bases at V and 4 bases at J, with 4 bases in the middle. Germline assignment: CDR1 MNHEY and CDR2 SMNVEV (reference sequence). The CDR3 runs to 13 residues. This chain's CDR3 is CASSLSLNQPQHF. The CDR3, as DNA: TGTGCCAGCAGTTTATCGCTAAATCAGCCCCAGCATTTT.

The chain recombines TRBV2 with TRBJ2-3; a possible D gene is TRBD1 (5 bases). CDR3 length equals 16 residues. V was shortened by 1 base and J by 2 bases, with 13 bases between the two germline ends. Germline V lookup: CDR1 SNHLY, CDR2 FYNNEI. The CDR3 DNA sequence: TGTGCCAGCAGTGAAGAGGGGATAACTGCCACAGATACGCAGTATTTT. This encodes CASSEEGITATDTQYF.

This clone was seen a handful of times. The chain combines TRBV11-3 with TRBJ1-1; D is unresolved. The CDR3 has 13 residues. Germline loops: CDR1 SGHNT, CDR2 YENEEA. Trimming stripped 0 bases from V and 1 base from J, with 3 bases between. The CDR3 DNA follows: TGTGCCAGCAGCTTAGAGGCGAACACTGAAGCTTTCTTT. Its protein is CASSLEANTEAFF.

This CDR3 reads CASSLYGAGVSNQPQHF. For the CDR3, the DNA is TGTGCCAGCAGTTTATATGGGGCAGGGGTTAGCAATCAGCCCCAGCATTTT. The chain recombines TRBV28 with TRBJ1-5, with D possibly matching TRBD1 (6 bases). V lost 1 base and J 0 bases, leaving 13 bases between the germline ends. The CDR3 sequence is 17 residues long. Germline V lookup: CDR1 MDHEN, CDR2 SYDVKM. The whole variable domain, filled in from reference TRBV28 and TRBJ1-5, reads DVKVTQSSRYLVKRTGEKVFLECVQDMDHENMFWYRQDPGLGLRLIYFSYDVKMKEKGDIPEGYSVSREKKERFSLILESASTNQTSMYLCASSLYGAGVSNQPQHFGDGTRLSIL.

J is TRBJ1-5 and V is TRBV28; D is undetermined. Germline V gene data show CDR1 as MDHEN and CDR2 as SYDVKM. The CDR3 is made up of 15 amino acids. Trimming cost V 7 bases and J 0 bases, with 13 bases left between them. CDR3 residues: CASKEGYFSNQPQHF. The CDR3 coding sequence is TGTGCCAGCAAAGAGGGATATTTTAGCAATCAGCCCCAGCATTTT.

The V gene is TRBV24-1, the J gene TRBJ1-2, with TRBD1 identical over 8 bases. V trimming: 2 bases; J trimming: 6 bases; junction bases outside the gene matches: 7. The CDR3 runs 15 residues. CDR1 is KGHDR, CDR2 SFDVKD, per germline. The CDR3 DNA follows: TGTGCCACCAGTGATTCGGACAGGGCAAGGCATGGCTACACCTTC. Its protein is CATSDSDRARHGYTF.

The genes are TRBV5-1 and TRBJ2-1; 8 nucleotides match TRBD1. The ends lost 4 bases at V and 3 bases at J; junction bases unmatched: 6. CDR1 and CDR2 from the germline V gene are SGHRS and YFSETQ. The CDR3 length is 15 residues. CDR3 in DNA: TGCGCCAGCAGCGATGACAGGGGTAACTACAATGAGCAGTTCTTC. This codes for CASSDDRGNYNEQFF.

This rearrangement joins TRBV14 to TRBJ1-5; D remains ambiguous. Trimming stripped 1 base from V and 7 bases from J, with 8 bases between. Germline CDR1 is SGHDN and CDR2 is FVKESK. This CDR3 is built from 13 residues. CDR3: CASSQGLWQPQHF. CDR3 DNA: TGTGCCAGCAGCCAAGGGTTGTGGCAGCCCCAGCATTTT.

The chain links TRBV7-9 to TRBJ2-3; the match to TRBD2 covers 11 bases. J gave up 4 bases and V 7 bases, and 10 bases lay outside the gene matches. The CDR3 runs 16 residues. CDR1 is SEHNR, CDR2 FQNEAQ, per germline (reference sequence). Here the CDR3 DNA reads TGTGCCAGCACCATACAACTAGCGGGGGCTTCAGATACGCAGTATTTT. Encoded protein: CASTIQLAGASDTQYF.

This clone has a handful of counts. The genes are TRBV21-1 and TRBJ2-3. TRBV21-1 is assigned pseudogene status. The CDR3 runs 19 residues. This CDR3 reads CASSKLSREKGRVRHTQYF. DNA for the CDR3: TGTGCCAGCAGCAAACTGTCGCGTGAAAAGGGTCGGGTTCGGCATACGCAGTATTTT.

The table lists this clone with a few counts. The rearrangement links TRBV21-1 to TRBJ2-7; TRBD1 was called by the table and not checked on the DNA. TRBV21-1 is annotated as a pseudogene. The CDR3 totals 14 residues. CDR3: CARRQGARPYEQYV. The CDR3 DNA reads as TGTGCCAGAAGACAGGGGGCTAGACCCTACGAGCAGTACGTC.

The chain employs TRBV5-1 and TRBJ2-3; D might be TRBD1 or TRBD2, each matching 5 bases. V lost 4 bases, J lost 6 bases, and 18 bases lay in between. CDR1 SGHRS and CDR2 YFSETQ come from the germline V gene. CDR3 length: 15 residues. The CDR3, as DNA: TGCGCCAGCAGCGGAGGACTGCGCCACAGGGATACGCAGTATTTT. It encodes CASSGGLRHRDTQYF.

The J gene is TRBJ2-6, the V gene TRBV19; 10 positions match TRBD1. Germline CDR1 LNHDA, CDR2 SQIVND (reference sequence). The CDR3 is made up of 17 amino acids. The V gene end was trimmed by 6 bases and the J gene end by 2 bases; junction bases not matched to a gene: 7. In nucleotides, the CDR3 is TGTGCCAGTAGGAGTATCGGACAGGGGGCTGGGGCCAACGTCCTGACTTTC. Its protein is CASRSIGQGAGANVLTF. Together with reference TRBV19 and TRBJ2-6, the CDR3 gives the full variable domain: DGGITQSPKYLFRKEGQNVTLSCEQNLNHDAMYWYRQDPGQGLRLIYYSQIVNDFQKGDIAEGYSVSREKKESFPLTVTSAQKNPTAFYLCASRSIGQGAGANVLTFGAGSRLTVL.

This chain connects TRBV5-1 to TRBJ2-3; 7 bases line up with TRBD1. The CDR3 covers 15 residues. Germline-derived CDR1 and CDR2 are SGHRS and YFSETQ. J was trimmed by 1 base and V by 0 bases; bases with no gene match: 2. CDR3 amino acids: CASSLEGARTDTQYF. The CDR3 nucleotides read TGCGCCAGCAGCTTGGAGGGGGCCCGCACAGATACGCAGTATTTT.

The V and J genes are TRBV5-1 and TRBJ2-1, with TRBD2 as a possible D gene (5 bases). Trimming took off 3 bases at V and 1 base at J, with 8 bases between the two ends. Germline V gives CDR1 SGHRS, CDR2 YFSETQ. The CDR3 spans 14 residues. The CDR3, as DNA: TGCGCCAGCAGCTGGCGGGCTTCCTACAATGAGCAGTTCTTC. Protein product: CASSWRASYNEQFF.

This clone was seen just once. The CDR3 loop reads CASSYSSSTEAFF. CDR3 in DNA: TGTGCCAGCTCATATAGTTCTAGCACTGAAGCTTTCTTT. This chain uses TRBV9 with TRBJ1-1; unclear D gene. The CDR3 contains 13 residues. CDR1 SGDLS and CDR2 YYNGEE come from the germline V gene. V was pared by 7 bases and J by 4 bases, with 14 bases between.